The 3 T cell receptor beta chains in this list originate from one sample, sequenced in a study of neoadjuvant nivolumab and ipilimumab in lung cancer. The assay was immunoSEQ multiplex PCR, and TCRdb's table has in-frame clones only and misses some. This sample carries 20,000 to 25,000 clones, 82% of them seen once, and the ten largest clones take about 21%. The source material was peripheral blood, sampled before neoadjuvant nivolumab, alone or with ipilimumab. Source of these receptors: an adult with non-small cell lung cancer.

The V and J genes are TRBV5-1 and TRBJ2-5, with D perhaps matching TRBD1 (6 bases). This CDR3 is built from 14 residues. Germline V gives CDR1 SGHRS, CDR2 YFSETQ. Trimming left V 4 bases short and J 4 bases short, with 14 bases between. CDR3 in DNA: TGCGCCAGCAGCCCCGGGACAATGGGAGAGACCCAGTACTTC. The encoded protein is CASSPGTMGETQYF.

The rearrangement uses TRBV10-3 and TRBJ1-5; D is possibly TRBD1 (5 bases). The CDR3 totals 15 residues. CDR1 ENHRY and CDR2 SYGVKD come from the germline V gene. V was clipped by 2 bases and J by 7 bases, with 15 bases between them. CDR3 bases: TGTGCCATCAGTGAGCGAGGGGCAGTTGGACAGCCCCAGCATTTT. Translating gives CAISERGAVGQPQHF.

V gene TRBV2 combines with J gene TRBJ2-1, with 11 bases lining up with TRBD2. Trimming took 6 bases from V and 7 from J; bases not matched to a gene: 5. The V gene's germline CDR1 is SNHLY and CDR2 FYNNEI. This CDR3 spans 14 amino acids. The DNA of the CDR3 is TGTGCCAGCAGGGGACTAGCGGTCTTAAATGAGCAGTTCTTC. It encodes CASRGLAVLNEQFF.